The entry that follows covers one T cell receptor beta chain sequence. These data are taken from a study of T cell changes during pregnancy in multiple sclerosis. CDR1 is SEHNR and CDR2 is FQNEAQ in the germline V gene (reference sequence). The CDR3 has 12 amino acids. V lost 5 bases and J lost 9, with 11 bases in between. Sequencing used immunoSEQ multiplex PCR; TCRdb keeps in-frame clones, though not all of them. The data contain fewer than 85,000 clones, about 92% of them singletons. This chain uses TRBV7-9 with TRBJ2-1; maybe TRBD2 (5 bases). The material sequenced was peripheral blood, taken after pregnancy. The TCR originated in a female donor in good health, enrolled as a control in a pregnancy study. CDR3 residues: CASSTGLREQFF. CDR3 in DNA: TGTGCCAGCAGCACCGGACTCCGTGAGCAGTTCTTC.